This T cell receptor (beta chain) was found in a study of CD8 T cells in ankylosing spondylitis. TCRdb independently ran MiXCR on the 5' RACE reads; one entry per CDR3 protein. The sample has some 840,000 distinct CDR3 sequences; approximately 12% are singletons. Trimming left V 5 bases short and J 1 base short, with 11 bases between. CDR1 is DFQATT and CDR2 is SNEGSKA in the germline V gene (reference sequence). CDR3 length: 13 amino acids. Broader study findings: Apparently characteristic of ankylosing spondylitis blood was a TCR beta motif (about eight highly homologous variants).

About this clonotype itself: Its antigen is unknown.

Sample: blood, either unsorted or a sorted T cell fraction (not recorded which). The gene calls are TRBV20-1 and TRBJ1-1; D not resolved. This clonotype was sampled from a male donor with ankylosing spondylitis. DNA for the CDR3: TGCAGTGCTTTTCGGTACGGGAACACTGAAGCTTTCTTT. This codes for CSAFRYGNTEAFF.